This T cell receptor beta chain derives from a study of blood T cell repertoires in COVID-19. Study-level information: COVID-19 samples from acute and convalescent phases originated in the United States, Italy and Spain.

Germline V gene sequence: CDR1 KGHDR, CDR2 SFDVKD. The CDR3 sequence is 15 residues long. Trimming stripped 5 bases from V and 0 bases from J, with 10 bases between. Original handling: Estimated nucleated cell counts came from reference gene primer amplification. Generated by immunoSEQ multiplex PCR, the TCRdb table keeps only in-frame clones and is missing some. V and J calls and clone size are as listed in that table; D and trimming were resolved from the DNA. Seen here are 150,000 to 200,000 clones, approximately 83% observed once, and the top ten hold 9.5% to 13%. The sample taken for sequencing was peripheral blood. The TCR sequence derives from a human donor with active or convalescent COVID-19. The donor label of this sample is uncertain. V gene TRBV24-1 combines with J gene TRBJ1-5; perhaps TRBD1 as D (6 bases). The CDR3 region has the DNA TGTGCCACCAGTGCCAGGGGACCTAGCAATCAGCCCCAGCATTTT. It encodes CATSARGPSNQPQHF.